The source of this T cell receptor beta chain is a study of neurological immune-mediated disorders. One entry per CDR3 protein, called by TCRdb with MiXCR from the 5' RACE reads. The sample records 25,000 to 30,000 distinct CDR3 sequences, about an eighth being singletons. This clonotype was detected ten times or more. The sample taken for sequencing was PBMCs. The TCR sequence derives from a woman aged 55-75 years in good health.

The DNA for the CDR3 is TGCAGTGCGGGGACAGATCGGCACGAGCAGTACTTC. Translated: CSAGTDRHEQYF. The chain has TRBV20-1 and TRBJ2-7, with 7 bases fitting TRBD1. The germline V gene encodes CDR1 DFQATT and CDR2 SNEGSKA (reference sequence). CDR3 size: 12 residues. The junction had 7 bases not matched to a gene; V was cut back by 6 bases and J by 5 bases.